This T cell receptor (beta chain) was captured in a study of control samples from healthy donors and cancer patients. The method was immunoSEQ multiplex PCR; TCRdb's version includes in-frame clones alone and lacks a portion of them. There are roughly 130,000 clones in the sample; approximately 90% occur only once, and roughly 3.2% lies in the top ten. Sequenced input: blood. The sequence came from a man aged 45-65 years in good health.

The CDR3 protein is CASSLTGAPGNEQFF. The CDR3 coding sequence is TGTGCCAGCAGTCTTACGGGGGCCCCTGGTAATGAGCAGTTCTTC. This sequence joins TRBV7-3 and TRBJ2-1, with D possibly called TRBD1 or TRBD2 (6 bases each). This CDR3 spans 15 amino acids. The V gene lost 6 bases and the J gene lost 7 bases, with 19 bases spanning the gap. Germline CDR1 SGHTA, CDR2 FQGTGA.